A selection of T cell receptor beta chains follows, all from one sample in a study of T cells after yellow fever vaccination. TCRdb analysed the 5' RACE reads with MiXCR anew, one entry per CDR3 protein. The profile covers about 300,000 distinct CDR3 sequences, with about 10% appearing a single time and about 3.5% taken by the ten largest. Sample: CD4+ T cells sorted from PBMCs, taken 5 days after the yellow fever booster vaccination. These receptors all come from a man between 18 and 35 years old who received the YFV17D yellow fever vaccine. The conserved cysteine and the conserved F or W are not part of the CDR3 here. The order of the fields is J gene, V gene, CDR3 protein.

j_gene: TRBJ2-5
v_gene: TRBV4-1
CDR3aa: ASSQVRGQETQY

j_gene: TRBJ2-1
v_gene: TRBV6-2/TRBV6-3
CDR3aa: ASSYQTGGAYNEQF

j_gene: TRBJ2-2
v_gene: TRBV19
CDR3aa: ASSTRDRGWTGELF

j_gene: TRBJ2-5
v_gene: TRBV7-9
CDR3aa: ASSLNRGDLTFRETQY

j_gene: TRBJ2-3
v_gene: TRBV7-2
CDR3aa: ASSRSLDTQY

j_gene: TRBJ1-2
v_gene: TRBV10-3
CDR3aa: AISEWEDPYGYT

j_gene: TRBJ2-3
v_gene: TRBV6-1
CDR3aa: ASSKGLADTQY

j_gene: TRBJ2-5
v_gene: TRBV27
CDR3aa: ASSFRWRETQY

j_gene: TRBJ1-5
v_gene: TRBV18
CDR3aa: ASSPGFNQPQH

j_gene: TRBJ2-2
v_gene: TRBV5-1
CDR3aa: ASSLTAGHTGELF

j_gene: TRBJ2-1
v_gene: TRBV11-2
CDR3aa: ASSLNPGQYNEQF

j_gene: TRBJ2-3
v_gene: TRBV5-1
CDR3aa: ASNRATSTDTQY

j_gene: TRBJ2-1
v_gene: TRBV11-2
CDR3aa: ASSSGLQSYNEQF

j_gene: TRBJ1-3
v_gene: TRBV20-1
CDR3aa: SAMQNSGNTIY

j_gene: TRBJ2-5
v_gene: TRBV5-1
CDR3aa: ASSPNMGSGLETQY

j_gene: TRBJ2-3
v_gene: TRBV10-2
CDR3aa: ASRGATLTDTQY

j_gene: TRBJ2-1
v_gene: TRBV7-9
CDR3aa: ASSYEGGRVIEQF

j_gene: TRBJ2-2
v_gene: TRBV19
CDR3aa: ASWGRANTGELF

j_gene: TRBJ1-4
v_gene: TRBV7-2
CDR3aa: ASSLGGTNEKLF

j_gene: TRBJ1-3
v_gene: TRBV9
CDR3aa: ASSAEQGSSGNTIY

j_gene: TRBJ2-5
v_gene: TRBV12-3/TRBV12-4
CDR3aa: ASSPPGTETQY

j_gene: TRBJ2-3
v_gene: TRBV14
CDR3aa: ASSPGTRRTDTQY

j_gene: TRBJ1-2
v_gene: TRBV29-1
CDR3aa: SVDSTNYGYT

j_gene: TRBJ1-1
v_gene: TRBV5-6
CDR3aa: ASSSALNTEAF

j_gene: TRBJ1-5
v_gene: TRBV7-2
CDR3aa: ASSFDMGQPQH

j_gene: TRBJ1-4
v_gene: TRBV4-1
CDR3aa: ASRVAGRSTNEKLF